Listed here are 32 T cell receptor beta chains from one sample, sequenced in a study of T cell repertoires in cytomegalovirus infection. TCRdb passed the reads through MiXCR, listing each CDR3 protein once. The sample lists hundreds of thousands of distinct CDR3 sequences; approximately 31% were seen once. The sample comprised PBMCs. The source of these receptors is a human donor in good health (CMV status not recorded). Some clones in this sample may be carry-over from other donors' samples.

With regard to this clonotype: This sequence may be a read error, since a much larger clone differs from it by one base. The V call is TRBV12-3 or TRBV12-4, the J call TRBJ2-3; tentatively, D is TRBD2 (5 bases). The CDR3 covers 14 residues. This CDR3 is CASSFGPSTDTPYF. As DNA, the CDR3 is TGTGCCAGCAGTTTCGGGCCTAGCACAGATACGCCGTATTTT.

This chain joins TRBV5-1 and TRBJ1-1, with a tentative D call TRBD1 (6 bases). The ends were cut back, 0 bases at V and 10 bases at J, with 13 bases in the middle. CDR3 length equals 13 residues. Germline V gene data show CDR1 as SGHRS and CDR2 as YFSETQ. The CDR3 region has the DNA TGCGCCAGCAGCTTGGGGGGGGGCGAAGCAGCTTTCTTT. Protein product: CASSLGGGEAAFF.

This clonotype was recorded a few times. V usage is TRBV6-1 and J usage is TRBJ2-4; D possibly uses TRBD1 or TRBD2 (6 bases each). Germline-derived CDR1 and CDR2 are MNHNS and SASEGT. This CDR3 is 16 amino acids long. V gave up 3 bases and J gave up 3 bases, with 15 bases separating them. CDR3 sequence (DNA): TGTGCCAGCAGTGAGGGGGGCGGGACTTACAAAAACATTCAGTACTTC. Its translation is CASSEGGGTYKNIQYF.

Only a few counts were recorded for this clonotype. Mismatch with germline at one junction end may stem from a read error. This sequence joins TRBV7-7 and TRBJ1-6; D ambiguous. Germline V gene sequence: CDR1 SSHAT, CDR2 FNYEAQ (reference sequence). This CDR3 contains 13 residues. The CDR3 DNA is TGTGCTAGCAGCTTAGCGTCTGGTTCACCCCTCCACTTT. This translates into CASSLASGSPLHF.

V gene TRBV7-3 combines with J gene TRBJ2-1, with TRBD1 matching over 7 bases. The CDR3 is 16 residues long. Germline values: CDR1 SGHTA, CDR2 FQGTGA. J gave up 5 bases and V 1 base, and 8 bases lay outside the gene matches. The CDR3 coding sequence is TGTGCCAGCAGCTTAAAGGGGGCAGGGACCAACAATGAGCAGTTCTTC. Translated, it gives CASSLKGAGTNNEQFF.

This clonotype came up a few times. V is TRBV7-9 and J is TRBJ1-1, with TRBD1 as a possible D gene (5 bases). This CDR3 is built from 12 residues. V was shortened by 3 bases and J by 11 bases, with 13 bases between the two germline ends. The germline V gene encodes CDR1 SEHNR and CDR2 FQNEAQ (reference sequence). CDR3 nucleotides: TGTGCCAGCAGCTTCGAGGGGACGCATGCTTTCTTT. Translated: CASSFEGTHAFF.

The V and J genes are TRBV20-1 and TRBJ1-6; a possible D gene is TRBD1 (6 bases). From germline, CDR1 is DFQATT and CDR2 SNEGSKA (reference sequence). The CDR3 spans 15 residues. Trimming removed 5 bases at V and 3 bases at J, with 14 bases between. CDR3 in DNA: TGCAGTGCTCGGTCCGGGACACACTATAATTCACCCCTCCACTTT. Translated: CSARSGTHYNSPLHF.

Only a few counts were recorded for this clonotype. The V and J genes are TRBV6-5 and TRBJ1-6; 10 bases are shared with TRBD1. V lost 5 bases and J lost 7; bases outside the gene matches: 5. The CDR3 is 15 amino acids. Germline V lookup: CDR1 MNHEY, CDR2 SVGAGI. Here the CDR3 DNA reads TGTGCCAGCAGTCGACAGGGGGCGGGAAATTCACCCCTCCACTTT. Protein: CASSRQGAGNSPLHF.

To note about this clonotype: The conserved final phenylalanine or tryptophan is absent from the CDR3, which likely points to a read error. This chain connects TRBV14 to TRBJ1-1; D unclear. CDR3 length: 13 amino acids. Germline CDR1 is SGHDN and CDR2 is FVKESK. V lost 4 bases, J lost 2 bases, and 8 bases lay in between. The CDR3 spells CASSPTPNTEAFC. The CDR3 region has the DNA TGTGCCAGCAGCCCCACACCTAACACTGAAGCTTTCTGT.

This clonotype has only a few counts. V usage is TRBV7-9 and J usage is TRBJ1-5, with unresolved D. The ends were cut back, 2 bases at V and 8 bases at J, with 7 bases in the middle. This CDR3 is built from 12 residues. Germline CDR1 and CDR2: SEHNR and FQNEAQ (reference sequence). The CDR3 sequence is CASSLSTEPQHF. CDR3 nucleotide sequence: TGTGCCAGCAGCTTAAGTACAGAGCCCCAGCATTTT. Using reference TRBV7-9 and TRBJ1-5 for the parts outside the CDR3, the full variable domain is DTGVSQNPRHKITKRGQNVTFRCDPISEHNRLYWYRQTLGQGPEFLTYFQNEAQLEKSRLLSDRFSAERPKGSFSTLEIQRTEQGDSAMYLCASSLSTEPQHFGDGTRLSIL.

CDR3 amino acids: CASSLGWLAGGRDEQFF. For the CDR3, the DNA is TGTGCCAGCAGCTTAGGATGGTTAGCGGGGGGCCGAGATGAGCAGTTCTTC. The V gene is TRBV7-2, the J gene TRBJ2-1, with 10 bases fitting TRBD2. The CDR3 spans 17 residues. CDR1 and CDR2 (germline): SGHTA, FQGNSA. V was clipped by 1 base and J by 8 bases; unmatched bases: 11.

The chain employs TRBV29-1 and TRBJ2-1; D unresolved. V gave up 3 bases and J gave up 16 bases, with 19 bases separating them. The CDR3 has 12 amino acids. CDR1 is SQVTM, CDR2 ANQGSEA, per germline. This chain's CDR3 is CSVEGYRGWEFF. The CDR3 DNA reads TGCAGCGTTGAGGGGTACCGCGGCTGGGAATTCTTC.

The chain links TRBV6-6 to TRBJ2-7, with D maybe TRBD1 (6 bases). Germline V gives CDR1 MNHNY, CDR2 SVGAGI (reference sequence). V was clipped by 4 bases and J by 1 base, with 11 bases between them. The CDR3 consists of 14 residues. The CDR3 protein is CASSLRQDSYEQYF. DNA of the CDR3: TGTGCCAGCAGTTTGCGACAGGATTCCTACGAGCAGTACTTC.

A remark on this clonotype: This sequence may be a read error, since a much larger clone differs from it by one base. The J gene is TRBJ2-2, the V gene TRBV6-1; tentatively, D is TRBD1 (5 bases). Germline values: CDR1 MNHNS, CDR2 SASEGT. The CDR3 totals 14 residues. The ends were cut back, 9 bases at V and 1 base at J, with 12 bases in the middle. This CDR3 reads CASQVQVNTGELFF. CDR3 coding DNA: TGTGCCAGTCAGGTACAGGTGAACACCGGGGAGCTGTTTTTT.

Points on this clonotype: One base away lies a much larger clone, so this may be a sequencing read error. The rearrangement uses TRBV7-3 and TRBJ2-3; D not resolved. CDR3 length equals 15 residues. V was clipped by 6 bases and J by 0 bases, with 13 bases between them. The germline CDR1 and CDR2 sequences are SGHTA and FQGTGA. In DNA form, the CDR3 reads TGTGCCAGCAGTCCTACCCCCTATAGCACAGATACGCAGTATTTT. Protein: CASSPTPYSTDTQYF.

This clonotype was detected ten times or more. The genes are TRBV6-1 and TRBJ2-1, with D possibly TRBD2 on 6 matching bases. Trimming stripped 4 bases from V and 5 bases from J, with 12 bases between. Germline V gene lookup returns CDR1 MNHNS and CDR2 SASEGT. The CDR3 length is 14 residues. As DNA, the CDR3 is TGTGCCAGCAGTGTCGGGGGTTCTCACAATGAGCAGTTCTTC. Translation gives CASSVGGSHNEQFF.

This clonotype was observed a few times. This chain joins TRBV6-2 or TRBV6-3 and TRBJ1-2; D gene ambiguous. The CDR3 spans 15 residues. CDR1 and CDR2 from the germline V gene are MNHEY and SVGEGT. V was shortened by 4 bases and J by 5 bases, with 17 bases between the two germline ends. The CDR3 reads CASSSIRSHLYGYTF. Written as DNA, the CDR3 is TGTGCCAGCAGTTCGATTAGGAGCCATCTTTATGGCTACACCTTC.

The J gene is TRBJ2-5, the V gene TRBV4-2; D is possibly TRBD2 (7 bases). V shed 1 base and J shed 4 bases, with 13 bases lying between them. Germline CDR1 LGHNA, CDR2 YNFKEQ. This CDR3 has 15 residues. CDR3 in amino acids: CASSQVRGRLETQYF. The CDR3, as DNA: TGTGCCAGCAGCCAAGTGCGGGGGCGGCTAGAGACCCAGTACTTC.

A few counts support this clonotype. This sequence joins TRBV2 and TRBJ2-3, with 9 nucleotides matching TRBD2. The V gene end was trimmed by 6 bases and the J gene end by 2 bases; junction bases not matched to a gene: 12. The CDR3 extends over 17 amino acids. CDR1 is SNHLY and CDR2 is FYNNEI in the germline V gene. CDR3 nucleotide sequence: TGTGCCAGCAGGCGCGGCGGGCTAGCGGGGATCACAGATACGCAGTATTTT. Amino acids: CASRRGGLAGITDTQYF.

The CDR3 DNA reads TGTGCCAGCAGTTCGGGGGGGGAGCAGCCCCAGCATTTT. Amino acid sequence: CASSSGGEQPQHF. This sequence joins TRBV12-3 or TRBV12-4 and TRBJ1-5; D is possibly TRBD1 (5 bases). The V gene lost 4 bases and the J gene lost 7 bases, with 11 bases spanning the gap. The CDR3 is 13 residues long.

V is TRBV4-3 and J is TRBJ1-2; tentative D call: TRBD1 (5 bases). Germline V gene lookup returns CDR1 LGHNA and CDR2 YSLEER. V lost 0 bases and J 4 bases, leaving 18 bases between the germline ends. The CDR3 contains 17 residues. Written as DNA, the CDR3 is TGCGCCAGCAGCCAAGATCGGATTTTGTGGGGCCCCTATGGCTACACCTTC. Protein sequence: CASSQDRILWGPYGYTF.

The V and J genes are TRBV4-1 and TRBJ2-7, with 7 bases fitting TRBD1. Germline V lookup: CDR1 MGHRA, CDR2 YSYEKL. The CDR3 totals 15 residues. V lost 0 bases and J lost 5; bases outside the gene matches: 7. The CDR3: CASSQDYTGVDEQYF. The CDR3 DNA reads as TGCGCCAGCAGCCAAGATTACACAGGGGTCGACGAGCAGTACTTC.

The gene calls are TRBV12-3 or TRBV12-4 and TRBJ2-7, with 7 bases matching TRBD1. This CDR3 has 17 residues. V shed 4 bases and J 0 bases; nucleotides not matched to a gene: 12. The CDR3: CASSSVTETGNSYEQYF. In DNA form, the CDR3 reads TGTGCCAGCAGTTCCGTCACCGAGACAGGGAACTCCTACGAGCAGTACTTC.

In this sample, this clonotype turned up a few times. This chain links TRBV27 with TRBJ1-2, with 7 bases matching TRBD1. The CDR3 covers 14 residues. Germline loops: CDR1 MNHEY, CDR2 SMNVEV (reference sequence). The V and J ends lost 5 bases and 2 bases, in that order; junction bases with no gene match: 5. CDR3 DNA: TGTGCCAGCAGTATAGACAGGGCGAACTATGGCTACACCTTC. Its translation is CASSIDRANYGYTF.

As concerns this clonotype: One junction end disagrees with the germline gene, perhaps due to a read error. The V call is TRBV7-2, the J call TRBJ2-3, with TRBD2 as a possible D gene (6 bases). Germline V lookup: CDR1 SGHTA, CDR2 FQGNSA. CDR3 size: 15 residues. The CDR3 loop reads CSSSLYRTSTGTQYF. In DNA form, the CDR3 reads TGTTCCAGCAGCTTATACCGCACTAGCACAGGTACGCAGTATTTT.

The chain employs TRBV27 and TRBJ1-6; 7 bases match TRBD1. The CDR3 extends over 14 amino acids. The J segment lost 10 bases and the V segment lost 4 bases, leaving 7 bases of the junction unmatched. Germline V gene data show CDR1 as MNHEY and CDR2 as SMNVEV (reference sequence). The CDR3 region is CASSYDRAGSPLHF. The DNA of the CDR3 is TGTGCCAGCAGTTACGACAGGGCTGGCTCACCCCTCCACTTT.

V and J are TRBV11-2 and TRBJ1-1; D is perhaps TRBD1 (6 bases). Trimming removed 7 bases at V and 4 bases at J, with 13 bases between. Germline V gene lookup returns CDR1 SGHAT and CDR2 FQNNGV. The CDR3 covers 13 residues. DNA for the CDR3: TGTGCCAGCATCTCAATAGGGGGCACTGAAGCTTTCTTT. This encodes CASISIGGTEAFF.

Ten or more counts support this clonotype. The rearrangement joins TRBV9 to TRBJ2-3, with TRBD2 matching 8 bases. Germline CDR1 SGDLS, CDR2 YYNGEE. The V segment lost 1 base and the J segment 5 bases; nucleotides outside the gene matches: 9. This CDR3 is 16 amino acids long. CDR3 DNA sequence: TGTGCCAGCAGCGTAACTACGGGGGGGCCTGGAGATACGCAGTATTTT. Encoded protein: CASSVTTGGPGDTQYF.

The chain has TRBV7-9 and TRBJ1-2, with 7 bases lining up with TRBD1. Trimming cost V 5 bases and J 4 bases; bases outside gene matches: 16. This CDR3 contains 17 residues. The V gene's germline CDR1 is SEHNR and CDR2 FQNEAQ (reference sequence). The CDR3, as DNA: TGTGCCAGCAGCCCAGCTGGACAGGCCTTTCGTCCCTATGGCTACACCTTC. Protein sequence: CASSPAGQAFRPYGYTF.

V is TRBV7-6 and J is TRBJ2-3, with 7 bases identical to TRBD2. The V and J ends lost 0 bases and 6 bases, in that order; junction bases with no gene match: 6. There are 15 residues in the CDR3. The germline V gene encodes CDR1 SGHVS and CDR2 FNYEAQ. The CDR3 bases are TGTGCCAGCAGCTTAGCGGGAGGGAAGATGGATACGCAGTATTTT. Residues: CASSLAGGKMDTQYF.

This chain joins TRBV5-4 and TRBJ1-1, with D possibly matching TRBD1 (6 bases). From germline, CDR1 is SGHNT and CDR2 YYREEE (reference sequence). Trimming shortened V by 4 bases and J by 1 base, and 14 bases separated the two germline ends. The CDR3 runs 15 residues. The CDR3: CASSAEQGRNTEAFF. The CDR3 DNA sequence: TGTGCCAGCAGCGCGGAACAGGGAAGGAACACTGAAGCTTTCTTT.

The rearrangement joins TRBV28 to TRBJ2-1; possible D gene TRBD2, 5 bases. There are 11 residues in the CDR3. Germline CDR1 is MDHEN and CDR2 is SYDVKM. V was cut by 9 bases and J by 8 bases, with 11 bases left in between. This CDR3 reads CASGLAYEQFF. The CDR3 DNA is TGTGCCAGTGGATTAGCGTATGAGCAGTTCTTC.